The clone carrying this TCR beta chain was detected only a few times. J gave up 5 bases and V 2 bases, and 11 bases lay outside the gene matches. CDR3 length: 17 residues. From the 5' RACE reads, TCRdb called clonotypes with MiXCR, one entry per CDR3 protein. The sample shows hundreds of thousands of distinct CDR3 sequences, 15% to 20% of them seen only once. This sample was included in a study of T-cell memory formation after mild COVID-19. This TCR was sampled from an adult woman who had mild COVID-19 (a few samples of this study predate the infection). Cell type and time point are not known. Sequenced material: PBMCs or a T cell subset sorted from them (not recorded which). The V and J genes are TRBV12-3 or TRBV12-4 and TRBJ2-3, with TRBD2 matching over 9 bases. The CDR3 region has the DNA TGTGCCAGCAGTTTATCCCTTGCGGGGGGGCGCCAAGATACGCAGTATTTT. The encoded protein is CASSLSLAGGRQDTQYF.